The TCR beta chain under discussion was sequenced for a study of shared clonotypes between healthy human individuals. Clones were sequenced by immunoSEQ multiplex PCR, and TCRdb holds only the in-frame ones, with some missing. The sample records fewer than 550,000 clones, 75% to 80% being singletons. As regards this clone: What it binds is not known.

Study results and caveats: An expected dependence of interdonor clonotype sharing on sequencing depth was noted.

Sequencing used PBMCs. This sequence originates from a woman aged 35 to 49 in good health. Some clones in this sample may be carry-over from other donors' samples.

In DNA form, the CDR3 reads TGTGCCAGCAGCCCGGACCCCGTCTCCTACGAGCAGTACTTC. It yields the protein CASSPDPVSYEQYF. The V and J genes are TRBV7-2 and TRBJ2-7; no clear D. Germline CDR1 SGHTA, CDR2 FQGNSA. The CDR3 contains 14 residues. V lost 5 bases and J 0 bases, leaving 11 bases between the germline ends. Full variable domain (remainder filled in from reference TRBV7-2 and TRBJ2-7): GAGVSQSPSNKVTEKGKDVELRCDPISGHTALYWYRQSLGQGLEFLIYFQGNSAPDKSGLPSDRFSAERTGGSVSTLTIQRTQQEDSAVYLCASSPDPVSYEQYFGPGTRLTVT.